This T cell receptor beta chain was sequenced during a study of human T cells and chemical hapten exposure (dated by TCRdb to the early 2020s). Looking at the study overall: For sensitization, 2% DPC in acetone was applied to a roughly 2 cm by roughly 2 cm area of upper inner arm skin. Patients additionally received weekly therapeutic DPC doses to the scalp throughout the roughly 24-week study period. Patch testing was performed on the upper back with Finn chambers containing 0.01% DPC, and the patch tests were scored after 6 days according to International Contact Dermatitis Research Group standards. The mostly female patient cohort included alopecia areata with under or over 50% scalp involvement, alopecia totalis and alopecia universalis. The libraries were sequenced as a pool, and the TCR yield per sample differed mostly because of small variations in library volumes within the pool. Peripheral blood TCR repertoire changes were tracked in vivo in alopecia patients during primary and secondary sensitization to the hapten diphenylcyclopropenone (DPC). Blood samples were taken from patients before sensitization (week 0) and then at 2, 6 and about 24 weeks after DPC sensitization. For TCR sequencing, blood came from 25 to 35 alopecia patients at anywhere from one to four time points (pre-sensitization, 2, 6 and 24 weeks).

The sample's time point label is to be understood as: patch test 1, 2 weeks after DPC sensitization. The intended sense of this specimen's treatment or condition label: therapeutic diphenylcyclopropenone sensitization with weekly scalp DPC. At every patch-test visit, the blood draw took place before the patch test was put on. To be eligible, patients had to be aged 18 to 70, diagnosed with alopecia and judged suitable for DPC therapy, while pregnant patients were excluded. Total RNA was extracted from unfractionated whole blood collected in Tempus Blood RNA tubes. Beyond this particular receptor, the publication reports: Expanded TCRs formed significantly more large CDR3 similarity clusters than pre-sensitization or healthy control sets, consistent with antigen-driven responses. The number of TCRs above 1 in 1000 frequency did not change with DPC sensitization; there was no evidence of global repertoire structure alterations. Alopecia, a presumed autoimmune disease, was present in all patients, so the immune response of the patients might differ from that of healthy individuals. Repeated subsampling changed both the strength of the expansion versus patch-test correlation and the threshold at which the correlation became significant. The number of PT1 expanded TCRs positively correlated with patch test score, significant at thresholds 8, 16 and 32 but not 4.

To note about this clonotype: It lacks a known antigen. There are no base qualities to consult, and no much larger clone falls within one base.

Libraries came from RACE. The sequencer listed for this sample is NextSeq 500. During library preparation, unique molecular identifiers were attached to individual cDNA molecules so that TCRs could be counted in a quantitative, reproducible way. For every blood RNA sample, sequencing covered both the TCR alpha and TCR beta chains. The published analysis was carried out like this. A median of roughly 98,000 TCRs per sample was observed, with a range of about 23,224 to 690,600. V, J and CDR3 annotation of the TCR reads was performed with the Decombinator software suite. Every sample was subsampled to the same number of TCRs (28,000) for the PS versus PT1 abundance plots. TCRs were defined as expanded if absent before sensitization and observed at least eight times at the 2-week time point. The public reads were reprocessed in TCRdb via fastp at Q25 and MiXCR, keeping in-frame beta chains. Each entry is one CDR3 protein sequence, shown with its most common DNA and genes. The V and J calls and clone size come from TCRdb's table, not from the authors' own analysis. The sample data list under 200,000 distinct CDR3 sequences, and about 14% of these were observed just once. 1.5% to 2% of the sample is taken by the ten largest.

Looking up the germline V gene (reference sequence) yields CDR1 LGHDT and CDR2 YNNKEL. The CDR3 spans 11 residues, from the cysteine through the phenylalanine. Left in the record is the CDR3 DNA by itself, 33 bases read in frame from the first base. V is shortened by 1 base, J by 8 bases, and the region joining them spans 3 bases. This receptor was taken from a woman under 40 with alopecia areata. Some clones in this sample may be carry-over from other donors' samples. The sequence joins TRBV3-1 to TRBJ1-5; confidence is insufficient to name the D gene. The material sequenced was whole blood, taken in connection with sensitization to the hapten diphenylcyclopropenone (DPC). The CDR3 is CASSQVEPQHF. The nucleotide sequence reads as follows: TGTGCCAGCAGCCAAGTCGAGCCCCAGCATTTT.